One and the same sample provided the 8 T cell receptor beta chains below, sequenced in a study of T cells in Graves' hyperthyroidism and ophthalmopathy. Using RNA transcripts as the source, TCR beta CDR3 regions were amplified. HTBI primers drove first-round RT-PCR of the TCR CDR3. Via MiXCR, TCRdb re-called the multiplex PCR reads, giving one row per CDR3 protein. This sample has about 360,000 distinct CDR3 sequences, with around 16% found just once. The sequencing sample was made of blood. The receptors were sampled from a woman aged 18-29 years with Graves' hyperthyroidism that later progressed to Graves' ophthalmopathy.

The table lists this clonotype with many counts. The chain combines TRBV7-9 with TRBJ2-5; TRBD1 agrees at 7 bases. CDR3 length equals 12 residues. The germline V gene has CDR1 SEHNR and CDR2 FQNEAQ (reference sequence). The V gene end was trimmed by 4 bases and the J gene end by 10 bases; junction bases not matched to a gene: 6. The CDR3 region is CASSSIDRVQYF. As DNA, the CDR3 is TGTGCCAGCAGCTCAATAGACAGGGTCCAGTACTTC.

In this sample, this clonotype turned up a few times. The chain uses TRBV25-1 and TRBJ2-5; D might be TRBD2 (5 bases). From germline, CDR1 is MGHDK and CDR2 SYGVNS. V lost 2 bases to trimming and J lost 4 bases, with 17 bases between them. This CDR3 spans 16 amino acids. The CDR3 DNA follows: TGTGCCAGCAGTGAAATAGGGCACCCAGGAGGAGAGACCCAGTACTTC. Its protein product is CASSEIGHPGGETQYF.

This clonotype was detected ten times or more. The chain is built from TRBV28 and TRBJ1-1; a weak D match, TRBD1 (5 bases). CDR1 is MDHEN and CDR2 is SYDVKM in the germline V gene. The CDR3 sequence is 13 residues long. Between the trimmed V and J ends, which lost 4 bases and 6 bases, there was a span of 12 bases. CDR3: CASSSGSGPEAFF. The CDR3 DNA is TGTGCCAGCAGTTCAGGGTCCGGGCCTGAAGCTTTCTTT.

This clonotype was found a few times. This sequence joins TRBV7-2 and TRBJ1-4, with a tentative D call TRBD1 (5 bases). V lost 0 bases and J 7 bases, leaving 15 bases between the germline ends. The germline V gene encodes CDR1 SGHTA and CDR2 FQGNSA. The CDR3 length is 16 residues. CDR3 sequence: CASSLAGGVGAEKLFF. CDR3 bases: TGTGCCAGCAGCTTAGCGGGAGGGGTAGGTGCTGAAAAACTGTTTTTT.

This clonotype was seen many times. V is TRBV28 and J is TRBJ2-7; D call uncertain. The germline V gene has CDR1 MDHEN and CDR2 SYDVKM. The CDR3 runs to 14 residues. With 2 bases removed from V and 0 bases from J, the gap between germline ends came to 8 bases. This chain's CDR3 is CASSLDDGSYEQYF. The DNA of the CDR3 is TGTGCCAGCAGTTTAGATGACGGCTCCTACGAGCAGTACTTC. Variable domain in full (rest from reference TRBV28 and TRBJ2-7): DVKVTQSSRYLVKRTGEKVFLECVQDMDHENMFWYRQDPGLGLRLIYFSYDVKMKEKGDIPEGYSVSREKKERFSLILESASTNQTSMYLCASSLDDGSYEQYFGPGTRLTVT.

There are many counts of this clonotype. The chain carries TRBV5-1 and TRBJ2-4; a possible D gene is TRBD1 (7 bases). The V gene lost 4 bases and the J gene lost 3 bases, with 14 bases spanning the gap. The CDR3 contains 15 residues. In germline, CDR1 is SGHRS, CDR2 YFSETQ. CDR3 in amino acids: CASSAYRGGKNIQYF. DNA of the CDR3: TGCGCCAGCAGCGCCTACAGGGGAGGCAAAAACATTCAGTACTTC.

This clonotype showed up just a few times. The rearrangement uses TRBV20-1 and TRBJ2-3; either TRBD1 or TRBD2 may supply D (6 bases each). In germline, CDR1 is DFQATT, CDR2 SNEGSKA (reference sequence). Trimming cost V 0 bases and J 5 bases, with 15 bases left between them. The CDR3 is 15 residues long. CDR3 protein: CSARDDWGRGDTQYF. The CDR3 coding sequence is TGCAGTGCTAGAGATGATTGGGGGCGGGGAGATACGCAGTATTTT.

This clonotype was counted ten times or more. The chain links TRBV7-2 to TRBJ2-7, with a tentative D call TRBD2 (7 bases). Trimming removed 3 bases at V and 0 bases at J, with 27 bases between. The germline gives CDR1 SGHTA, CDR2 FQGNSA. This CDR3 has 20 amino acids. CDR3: CASSLWGPRGVSGSSYEQYF. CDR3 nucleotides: TGTGCCAGCAGCTTGTGGGGGCCCCGGGGGGTTAGCGGTAGCTCCTACGAGCAGTACTTC.